One and the same sample provided the 14 T cell receptor beta chains below, sequenced in a study of T cell responses to AZD1222 COVID-19 vaccine. TCRdb's table, derived via immunoSEQ multiplex PCR, lists solely in-frame clones and lacks some. The sample carries 58,000 or so clones, about 88% recorded once. The sequencing here drew on peripheral blood, taken 28 days after the second AZD1222 dose. Receptor source: an adult who received the AZD1222 COVID-19 vaccine.

CDR3 nucleotides: TGTGCCAGTAGTATGGCAGGGTACGGGTCAGATACGCAGTATTTT. Amino acid sequence: CASSMAGYGSDTQYF. The chain combines TRBV19 with TRBJ2-3, with TRBD1 as a possible D gene (5 bases). The germline gives CDR1 LNHDA, CDR2 SQIVND (reference sequence). The CDR3 totals 15 residues. Trimming took 3 bases from V and 4 from J, leaving 14 bases between them. The complete variable domain, with remaining parts taken from reference TRBV19 and TRBJ2-3, reads DGGITQSPKYLFRKEGQNVTLSCEQNLNHDAMYWYRQDPGQGLRLIYYSQIVNDFQKGDIAEGYSVSREKKESFPLTVTSAQKNPTAFYLCASSMAGYGSDTQYFGPGTRLTVL.

The rearrangement uses TRBV18 and TRBJ2-2, with a possible D match to TRBD2 (6 bases). CDR3 length equals 15 residues. Germline V gene sequence: CDR1 KGHSH, CDR2 LQKENI. Trimming removed 1 base from V and 5 bases from J, with 11 bases in between. The CDR3: CASSPQKGGTGELFF. The CDR3, as DNA: TGTGCCAGCTCACCACAGAAGGGAGGAACCGGGGAGCTGTTTTTT.

The rearrangement joins TRBV18 to TRBJ1-1, with D uncertain. V was clipped by 6 bases and J by 2 bases, with 10 bases between them. The CDR3 sequence is 13 residues long. CDR1 is KGHSH and CDR2 is LQKENI in the germline V gene. CDR3 region: CASSLGRNTEAFF. The CDR3 bases are TGTGCCAGCTCGCTAGGACGTAACACTGAAGCTTTCTTT.

The gene calls are TRBV7-9 and TRBJ2-5; D ambiguous. V lost 3 bases and J 5 bases, leaving 13 bases between the germline ends. The CDR3 loop spans 14 amino acids. Germline V gene sequence: CDR1 SEHNR, CDR2 FQNEAQ (reference sequence). The CDR3 region has the DNA TGTGCCAGCAGCTTCCTCGACCATATTGAGACCCAGTACTTC. Residues: CASSFLDHIETQYF.

The V call is TRBV7-2, the J call TRBJ2-7, with TRBD2 as a possible D gene (5 bases). V was pared by 6 bases and J by 0 bases, with 9 bases between. The germline V gene encodes CDR1 SGHTA and CDR2 FQGNSA. The CDR3 runs 13 residues. The CDR3 sequence: CASRRASSYEQYF. DNA for the CDR3: TGTGCCAGCAGGCGGGCCAGCTCCTACGAGCAGTACTTC.

The rearrangement joins TRBV29-1 to TRBJ2-3; TRBD2 agrees at 9 bases. The CDR3 spans 14 residues. The germline gives CDR1 SQVTM, CDR2 ANQGSEA. V was clipped by 4 bases and J by 2 bases; unmatched bases: 4. The CDR3 sequence is CSVGASGDTDTQYF. The DNA of the CDR3 is TGCAGCGTTGGGGCTAGCGGGGACACAGATACGCAGTATTTT.

A few counts support this clone. The rearrangement uses TRBV6-5 and TRBJ1-1; D is unresolved. Germline CDR1 and CDR2: MNHEY and SVGAGI. V gave up 6 bases and J gave up 1 base, with 6 bases separating them. This CDR3 is built from 12 residues. CDR3 sequence: CASREWNTEAFF. For the CDR3, the DNA is TGTGCCAGCAGGGAGTGGAACACTGAAGCTTTCTTT.

This clone was detected once. The gene calls are TRBV18 and TRBJ2-1; 10 bases line up with TRBD2. Trimming took 3 bases from V and 8 from J; bases not matched to a gene: 4. The CDR3 length is 14 residues. CDR1 is KGHSH, CDR2 LQKENI, per germline. In DNA form, the CDR3 reads TGTGCCAGCTCACCGGGACTAGCGAGGGATGAGCAGTTCTTC. Translation: CASSPGLARDEQFF.

The chain has TRBV19 and TRBJ2-7, with a possible D match to TRBD1 (6 bases). Germline CDR1 and CDR2: LNHDA and SQIVND (reference sequence). The CDR3 runs to 14 residues. Deletions cut 5 bases from V and 5 bases from J, with 16 bases between. The CDR3 nucleotides are TGTGCCAGTAGTCGATCTCCAGGGGTAAACGAGCAGTACTTC. This translates into CASSRSPGVNEQYF.

This clone appeared a few times. The chain couples TRBV2 to TRBJ2-7; a weak D match, TRBD2 (5 bases). Germline V gene sequence: CDR1 SNHLY, CDR2 FYNNEI. V dropped 10 bases and J dropped 1 base, with 8 bases sitting between them. The CDR3 spans 11 residues. The CDR3 region has the DNA TGTGCCACCGGACTTTCCTACGAGCAGTACTTC. Protein sequence: CATGLSYEQYF.

V gene TRBV7-2 combines with J gene TRBJ1-2, with D possibly TRBD1 on 5 matching bases. V lost 8 bases to trimming and J lost 5 bases, with 9 bases between them. This CDR3 is built from 11 residues. Germline assignment: CDR1 SGHTA and CDR2 FQGNSA. CDR3 amino acids: CASGPGYGYTF. In DNA, the CDR3 is TGTGCCAGCGGCCCAGGGTATGGCTACACCTTC.

This rearrangement joins TRBV6-5 to TRBJ1-3, with D uncertain. CDR3 size: 13 residues. Between the trimmed V and J ends, which lost 8 bases and 6 bases, there was a span of 14 bases. CDR1 MNHEY and CDR2 SVGAGI come from the germline V gene. CDR3 region: CASSSTGENTIYF. As DNA, the CDR3 is TGTGCCAGCTCTTCCACGGGTGAAAACACCATATATTTT.

The chain couples TRBV28 to TRBJ2-5, with D unclear. There are 13 residues in the CDR3. With 3 bases removed from V and 7 bases from J, the gap between germline ends came to 12 bases. CDR1 MDHEN and CDR2 SYDVKM come from the germline V gene. CDR3 DNA: TGTGCCAGCAGTTTTGCCCCGACTGTGACCCAGTACTTC. Translating it yields CASSFAPTVTQYF.

CDR3 protein: CATSDSQTGAYSGANVLTF. The CDR3 DNA sequence: TGTGCCACCAGTGATTCCCAGACAGGGGCTTACTCTGGGGCCAACGTCCTGACTTTC. V and J are TRBV24-1 and TRBJ2-6; 8 nucleotides align to TRBD1. Trimming at V came to 2 bases and at J to 0 bases, leaving 8 bases not matched to a gene. This CDR3 spans 19 amino acids. CDR1 is KGHDR, CDR2 SFDVKD, per germline.